The clone carrying this T cell receptor (beta chain) was found many times. Its antigen is as yet unknown. Conversion of TCR transcripts into cDNA relied on 5'RACE template switching, which added a universal primer site and UMIs. In TCRdb, the 5' RACE reads were re-called with MiXCR into one record per CDR3 protein. The sample has more than 95,000 distinct CDR3 sequences; roughly 6.7% are singletons. The sample is drawn from a study of T cells after yellow fever vaccination. Study-level points and caveats: In post-booster samples, most primary-vaccination clones reappeared (approximately 97% CD4, 70% to 90% CD8).

Germline V CDR1 and CDR2: SGHDN, FVKESK. CDR3 length equals 16 residues. V was pared by 4 bases and J by 0 bases, with 6 bases of the junction left unmatched. The sequenced sample was CD4+ T cells sorted from PBMCs, obtained more than 8 days after the first yellow fever vaccination. The rearrangement joins TRBV14 to TRBJ2-3; 8 bases line up with TRBD2. The sequence came from a young man who received the YFV17D yellow fever vaccine. The CDR3 here is CASSPYSGASTDTQYF. The DNA for the CDR3 is TGTGCCAGCAGCCCCTATAGCGGGGCTAGCACAGATACGCAGTATTTT.